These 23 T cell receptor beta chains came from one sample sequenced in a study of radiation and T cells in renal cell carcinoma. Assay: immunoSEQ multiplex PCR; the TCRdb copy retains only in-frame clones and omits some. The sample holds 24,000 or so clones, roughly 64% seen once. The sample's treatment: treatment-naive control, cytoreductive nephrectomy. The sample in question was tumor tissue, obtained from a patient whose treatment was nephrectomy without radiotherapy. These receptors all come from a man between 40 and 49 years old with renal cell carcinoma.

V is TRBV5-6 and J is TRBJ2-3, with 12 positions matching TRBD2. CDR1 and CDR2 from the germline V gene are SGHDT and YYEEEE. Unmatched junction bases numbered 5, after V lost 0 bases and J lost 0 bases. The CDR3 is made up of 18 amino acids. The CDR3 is CASSLESSGGVSTDTQYF. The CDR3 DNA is TGTGCCAGCAGCTTGGAGTCTAGCGGGGGGGTTAGCACAGATACGCAGTATTTT.

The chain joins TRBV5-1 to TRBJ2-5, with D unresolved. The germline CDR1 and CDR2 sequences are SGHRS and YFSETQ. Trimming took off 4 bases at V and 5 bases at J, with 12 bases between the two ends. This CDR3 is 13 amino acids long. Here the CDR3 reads CASSIYGRETQYF. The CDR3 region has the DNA TGCGCCAGCAGCATTTATGGTCGGGAGACCCAGTACTTC.

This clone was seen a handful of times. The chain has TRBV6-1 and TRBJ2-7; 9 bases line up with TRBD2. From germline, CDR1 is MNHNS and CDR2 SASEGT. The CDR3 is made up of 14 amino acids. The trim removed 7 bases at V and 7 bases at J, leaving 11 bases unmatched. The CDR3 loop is CASTRTSAGGEQYF. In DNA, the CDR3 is TGTGCCAGCACCCGGACTAGCGCGGGGGGTGAGCAGTACTTC.

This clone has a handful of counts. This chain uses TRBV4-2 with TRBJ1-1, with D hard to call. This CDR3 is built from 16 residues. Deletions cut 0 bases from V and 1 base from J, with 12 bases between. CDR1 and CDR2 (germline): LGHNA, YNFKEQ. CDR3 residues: CASSQDIGSRNTEAFF. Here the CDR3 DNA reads TGTGCCAGCAGCCAAGACATAGGGAGCAGGAACACTGAAGCTTTCTTT.

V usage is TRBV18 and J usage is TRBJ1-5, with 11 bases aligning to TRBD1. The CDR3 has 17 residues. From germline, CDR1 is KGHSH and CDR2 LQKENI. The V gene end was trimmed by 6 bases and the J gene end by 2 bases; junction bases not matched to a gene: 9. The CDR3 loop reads CASSHFPGQGGNQPQHF. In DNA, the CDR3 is TGTGCCAGCTCTCATTTCCCGGGACAGGGGGGCAATCAGCCCCAGCATTTT.

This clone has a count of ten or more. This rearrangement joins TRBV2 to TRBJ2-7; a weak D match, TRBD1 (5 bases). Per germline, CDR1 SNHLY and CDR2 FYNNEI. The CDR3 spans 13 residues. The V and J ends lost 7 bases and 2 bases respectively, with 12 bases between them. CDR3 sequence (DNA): TGTGCCAGCAAGGGGATCGAGGCCTACGAGCAGTACTTC. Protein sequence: CASKGIEAYEQYF. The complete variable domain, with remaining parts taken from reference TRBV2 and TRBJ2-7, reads EPEVTQTPSHQVTQMGQEVILRCVPISNHLYFYWYRQILGQKVEFLVSFYNNEISEKSEIFDDQFSVERPDGSNFTLKIRSTKLEDSAMYFCASKGIEAYEQYFGPGTRLTVT.

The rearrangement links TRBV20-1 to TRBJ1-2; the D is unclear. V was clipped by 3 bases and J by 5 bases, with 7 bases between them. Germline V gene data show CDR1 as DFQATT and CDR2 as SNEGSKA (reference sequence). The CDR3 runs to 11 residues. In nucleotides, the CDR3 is TGCAGTGCTAGTCCGGGTTATGGCTACACCTTC. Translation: CSASPGYGYTF.

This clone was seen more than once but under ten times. This CDR3 reads CASSLIISYNSPLHF. CDR3 in DNA: TGTGCCAGCAGCTTGATAATCTCCTATAATTCACCCCTCCACTTT. V and J are TRBV7-9 and TRBJ1-6; D gene uncertain. This CDR3 has 15 residues. V was cut by 3 bases and J by 0 bases, with 6 bases left in between. Germline CDR1 reads SEHNR; CDR2 reads FQNEAQ (reference sequence).

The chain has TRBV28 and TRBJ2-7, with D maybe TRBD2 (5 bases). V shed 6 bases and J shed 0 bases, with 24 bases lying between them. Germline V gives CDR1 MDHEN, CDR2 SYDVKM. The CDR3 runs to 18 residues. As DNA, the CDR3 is TGTGCCAGCAGAGTCCCCTCGGCCGTGGGGAGAAGCTCCTACGAGCAGTACTTC. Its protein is CASRVPSAVGRSSYEQYF.

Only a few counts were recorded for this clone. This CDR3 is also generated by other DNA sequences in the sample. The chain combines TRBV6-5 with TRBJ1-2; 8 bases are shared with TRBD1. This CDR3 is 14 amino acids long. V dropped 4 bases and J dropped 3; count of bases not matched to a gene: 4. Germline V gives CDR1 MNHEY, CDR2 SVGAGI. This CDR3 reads CASSSGQGHYGYTF. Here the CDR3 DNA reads TGTGCCAGCAGTTCCGGACAGGGCCACTATGGCTACACCTTC.

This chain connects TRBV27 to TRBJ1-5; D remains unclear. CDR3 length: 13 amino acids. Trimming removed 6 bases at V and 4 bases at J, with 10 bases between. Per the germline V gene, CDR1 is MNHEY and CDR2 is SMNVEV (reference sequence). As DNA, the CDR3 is TGTGCCAGCAGGATGGGTCAGAATCAGCCCCAGCATTTT. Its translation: CASRMGQNQPQHF.

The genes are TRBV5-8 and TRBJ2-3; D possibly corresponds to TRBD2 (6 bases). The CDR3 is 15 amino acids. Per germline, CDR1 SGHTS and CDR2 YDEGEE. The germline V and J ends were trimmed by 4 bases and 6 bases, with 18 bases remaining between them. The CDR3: CASSGGYGDSDTQYF. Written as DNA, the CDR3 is TGTGCCAGCAGCGGGGGATATGGGGACTCCGATACGCAGTATTTT.

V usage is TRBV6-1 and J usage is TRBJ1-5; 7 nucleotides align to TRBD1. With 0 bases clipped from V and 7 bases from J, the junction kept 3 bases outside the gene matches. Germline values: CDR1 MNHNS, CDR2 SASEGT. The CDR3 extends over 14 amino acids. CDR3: CASSEAGGGQPQHF. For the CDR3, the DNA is TGTGCCAGCAGTGAAGCAGGGGGCGGGCAGCCCCAGCATTTT.

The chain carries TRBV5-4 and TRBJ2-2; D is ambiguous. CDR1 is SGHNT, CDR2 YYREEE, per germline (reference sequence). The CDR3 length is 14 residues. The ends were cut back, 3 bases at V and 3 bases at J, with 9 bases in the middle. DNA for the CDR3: TGTGCCAGCAGCTCGGGTATTTACACCGGGGAGCTGTTTTTT. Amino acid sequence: CASSSGIYTGELFF.

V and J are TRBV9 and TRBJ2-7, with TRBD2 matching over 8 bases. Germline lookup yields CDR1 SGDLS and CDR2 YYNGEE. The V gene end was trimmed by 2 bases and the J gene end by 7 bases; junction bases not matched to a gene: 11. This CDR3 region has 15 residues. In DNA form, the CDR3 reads TGTGCCAGCAGCGTTGGGCCGGGAGGGAGTGAAGAGCAGTACTTC. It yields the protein CASSVGPGGSEEQYF. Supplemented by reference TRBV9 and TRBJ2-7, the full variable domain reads DSGVTQTPKHLITATGQRVTLRCSPRSGDLSVYWYQQSLDQGLQFLIQYYNGEERAKGNILERFSAQQFPDLHSELNLSSLELGDSALYFCASSVGPGGSEEQYFGPGTRLTVT.

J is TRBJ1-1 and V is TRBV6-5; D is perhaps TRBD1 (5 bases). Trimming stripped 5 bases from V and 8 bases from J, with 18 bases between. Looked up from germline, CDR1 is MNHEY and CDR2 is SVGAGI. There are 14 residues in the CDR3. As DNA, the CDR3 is TGTGCCAGCAGTCGGGACTTCGAATCTCCCGAAGCTTTCTTT. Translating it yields CASSRDFESPEAFF.

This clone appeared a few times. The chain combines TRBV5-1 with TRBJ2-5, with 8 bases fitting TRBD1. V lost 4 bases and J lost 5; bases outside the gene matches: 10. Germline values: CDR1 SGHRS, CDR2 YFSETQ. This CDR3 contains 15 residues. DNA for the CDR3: TGCGCCAGCAGCGTTTGGCAGGGGGCGCGTGAGACCCAGTACTTC. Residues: CASSVWQGARETQYF. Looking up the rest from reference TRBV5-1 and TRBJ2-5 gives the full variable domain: KAGVTQTPRYLIKTRGQQVTLSCSPISGHRSVSWYQQTPGQGLQFLFEYFSETQRNKGNFPGRFSGRQFSNSRSEMNVSTLELGDSALYLCASSVWQGARETQYFGPGTRLLVL.

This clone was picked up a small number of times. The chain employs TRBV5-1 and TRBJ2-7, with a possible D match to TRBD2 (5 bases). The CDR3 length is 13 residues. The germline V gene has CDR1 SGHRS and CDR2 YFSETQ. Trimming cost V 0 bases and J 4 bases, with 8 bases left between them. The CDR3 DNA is TGCGCCAGCAGCTTGGATCGAGGGTACGAGCAGTACGTC. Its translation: CASSLDRGYEQYV.

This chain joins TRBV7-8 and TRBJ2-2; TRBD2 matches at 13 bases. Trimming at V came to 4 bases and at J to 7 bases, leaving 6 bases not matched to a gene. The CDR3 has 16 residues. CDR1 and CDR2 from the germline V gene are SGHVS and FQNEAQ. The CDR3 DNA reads TGTGCCAGCAGCTGGACTAGCGGGAGTCTTGGCGGGGAGCTGTTTTTT. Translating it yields CASSWTSGSLGGELFF. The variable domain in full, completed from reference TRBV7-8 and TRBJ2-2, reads GAGVSQSPRYKVAKRGQDVALRCDPISGHVSLFWYQQALGQGPEFLTYFQNEAQLDKSGLPSDRFFAERPEGSVSTLKIQRTQQEDSAVYLCASSWTSGSLGGELFFGEGSRLTVL.

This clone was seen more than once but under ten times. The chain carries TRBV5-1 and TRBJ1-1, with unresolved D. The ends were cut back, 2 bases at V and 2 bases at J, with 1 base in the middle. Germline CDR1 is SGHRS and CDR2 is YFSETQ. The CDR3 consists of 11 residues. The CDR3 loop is CASSFNTEAFF. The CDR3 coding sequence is TGCGCCAGCAGCTTCAACACTGAAGCTTTCTTT.

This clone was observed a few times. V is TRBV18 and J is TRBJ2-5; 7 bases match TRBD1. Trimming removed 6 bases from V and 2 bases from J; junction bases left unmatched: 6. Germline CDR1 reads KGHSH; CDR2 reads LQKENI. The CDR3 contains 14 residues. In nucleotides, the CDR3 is TGTGCCAGCTCGCTTGGGACAGCGCAAGAGACCCAGTACTTC. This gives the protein CASSLGTAQETQYF.

The CDR3 coding sequence is TGTGCCAGCAGTTACTCGACAAGGGAGCTGTTTTTT. Translating it yields CASSYSTRELFF. This chain joins TRBV6-5 and TRBJ2-2; D not resolved. CDR1 is MNHEY and CDR2 is SVGAGI in the germline V gene. Trimming shortened V by 0 bases and J by 9 bases, and 5 bases separated the two germline ends. CDR3 length: 12 amino acids.

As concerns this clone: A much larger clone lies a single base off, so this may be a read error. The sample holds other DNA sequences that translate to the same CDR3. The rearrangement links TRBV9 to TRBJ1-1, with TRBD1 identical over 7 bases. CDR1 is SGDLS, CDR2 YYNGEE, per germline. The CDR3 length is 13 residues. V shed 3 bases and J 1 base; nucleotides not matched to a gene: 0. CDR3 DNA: TGTGCCAGCAGCGCAGGGGGGAACACTGAAGCTTTCTTT. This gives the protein CASSAGGNTEAFF. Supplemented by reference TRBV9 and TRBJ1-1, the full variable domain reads DSGVTQTPKHLITATGQRVTLRCSPRSGDLSVYWYQQSLDQGLQFLIQYYNGEERAKGNILERFSAQQFPDLHSELNLSSLELGDSALYFCASSAGGNTEAFFGQGTRLTVV.